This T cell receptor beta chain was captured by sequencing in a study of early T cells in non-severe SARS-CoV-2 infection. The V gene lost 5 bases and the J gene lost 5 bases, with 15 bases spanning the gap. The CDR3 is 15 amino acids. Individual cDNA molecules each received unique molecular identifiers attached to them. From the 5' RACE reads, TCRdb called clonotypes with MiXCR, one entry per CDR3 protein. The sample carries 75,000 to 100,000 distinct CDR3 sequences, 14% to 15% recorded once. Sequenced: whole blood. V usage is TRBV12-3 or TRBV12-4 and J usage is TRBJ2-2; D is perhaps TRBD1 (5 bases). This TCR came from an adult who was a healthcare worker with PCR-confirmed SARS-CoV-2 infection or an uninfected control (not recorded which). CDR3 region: CASSLIEQETGELFF. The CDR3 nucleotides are TGTGCCAGCAGTCTGATAGAACAGGAGACCGGGGAGCTGTTTTTT.